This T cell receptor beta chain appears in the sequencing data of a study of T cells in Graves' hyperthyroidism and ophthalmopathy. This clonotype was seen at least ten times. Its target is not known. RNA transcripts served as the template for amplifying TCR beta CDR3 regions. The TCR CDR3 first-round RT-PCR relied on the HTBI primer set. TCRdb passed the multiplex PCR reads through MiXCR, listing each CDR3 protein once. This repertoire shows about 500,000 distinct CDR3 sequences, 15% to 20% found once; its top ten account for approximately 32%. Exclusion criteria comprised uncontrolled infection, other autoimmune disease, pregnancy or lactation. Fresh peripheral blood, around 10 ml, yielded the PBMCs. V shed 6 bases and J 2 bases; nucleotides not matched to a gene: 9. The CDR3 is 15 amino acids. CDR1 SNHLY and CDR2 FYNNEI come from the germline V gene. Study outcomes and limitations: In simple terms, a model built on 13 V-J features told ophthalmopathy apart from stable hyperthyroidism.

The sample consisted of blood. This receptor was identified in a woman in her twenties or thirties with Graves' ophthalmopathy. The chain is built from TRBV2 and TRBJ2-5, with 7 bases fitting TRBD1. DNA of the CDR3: TGTGCCAGCAGCCCAAACCCGGGACAGCAAGAGACCCAGTACTTC. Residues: CASSPNPGQQETQYF. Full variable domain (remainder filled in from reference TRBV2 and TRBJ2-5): EPEVTQTPSHQVTQMGQEVILRCVPISNHLYFYWYRQILGQKVEFLVSFYNNEISEKSEIFDDQFSVERPDGSNFTLKIRSTKLEDSAMYFCASSPNPGQQETQYFGPGTRLLVL.